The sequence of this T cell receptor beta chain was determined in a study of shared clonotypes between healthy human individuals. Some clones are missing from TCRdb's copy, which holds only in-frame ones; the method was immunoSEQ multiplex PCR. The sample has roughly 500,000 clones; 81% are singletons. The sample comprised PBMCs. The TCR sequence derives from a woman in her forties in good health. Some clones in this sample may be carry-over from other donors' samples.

CDR3 nucleotides: TGTGCCAGCAGCAAATCAGGCGGTTGGGATACGCAGTATTTT. Encoded protein: CASSKSGGWDTQYF. V usage is TRBV7-2 and J usage is TRBJ2-3; D unresolved. The CDR3 extends over 14 amino acids. V lost 5 bases and J 6 bases, leaving 15 bases between the germline ends. The germline V gene has CDR1 SGHTA and CDR2 FQGNSA.